This T cell receptor (beta chain) was obtained from a study of low-dose radiotherapy and immunotherapy resistance in tumors. Many counts were recorded for this clonotype. The sample's time point: before trial treatment. TRAV- and TRBV-specific primers, spanning alpha and beta chains, primed first-strand cDNA. TCRs were amplified for approximately 21 PCR cycles with a constant-region primer and V-primer adapter. TCRdb recomputed calls from the reads with MiXCR, one row per CDR3 protein. Of under 90,000 distinct CDR3 sequences in the sample, roughly 19% are singletons; the top ten hold about 2.5%. The sequenced sample was PBMCs, obtained before treatment. This receptor was taken from a male donor with prostate cancer.

The DNA of the CDR3 is TGTGCCAGCAGTCCCTCCGGCAAGCAGTACTTC. Protein sequence: CASSPSGKQYF. This rearrangement joins TRBV12-3 or TRBV12-4 to TRBJ2-7; unclear D gene. This CDR3 region has 11 residues. V lost 5 bases to trimming and J lost 8 bases, with 10 bases between them.